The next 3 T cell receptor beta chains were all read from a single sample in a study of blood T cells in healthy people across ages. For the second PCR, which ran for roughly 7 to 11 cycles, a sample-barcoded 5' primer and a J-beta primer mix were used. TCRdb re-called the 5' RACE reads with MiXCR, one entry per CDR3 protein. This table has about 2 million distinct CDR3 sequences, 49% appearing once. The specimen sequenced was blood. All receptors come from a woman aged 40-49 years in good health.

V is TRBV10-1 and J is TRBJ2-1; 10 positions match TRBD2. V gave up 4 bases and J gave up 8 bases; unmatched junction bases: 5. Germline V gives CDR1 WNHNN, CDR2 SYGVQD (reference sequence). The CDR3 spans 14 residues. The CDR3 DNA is TGCGCCAGCAGTGGATCTAGCGGGGGCGATGAGCAGTTCTTC. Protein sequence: CASSGSSGGDEQFF.

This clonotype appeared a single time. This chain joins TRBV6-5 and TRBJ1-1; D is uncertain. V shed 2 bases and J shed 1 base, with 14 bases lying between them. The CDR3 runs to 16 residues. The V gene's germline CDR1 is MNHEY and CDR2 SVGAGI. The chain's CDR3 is CASSYDLGRQNTEAFF. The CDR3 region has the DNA TGTGCCAGCAGTTACGACCTCGGACGCCAGAACACTGAAGCTTTCTTT.

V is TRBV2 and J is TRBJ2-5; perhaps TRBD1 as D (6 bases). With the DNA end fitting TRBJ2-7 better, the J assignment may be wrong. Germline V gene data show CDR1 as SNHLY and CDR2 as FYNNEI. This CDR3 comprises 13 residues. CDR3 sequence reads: CASSYLTGYEQYF. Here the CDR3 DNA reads TGTGCCAGCAGCTATTTGACAGGCTACGAGCAGTACTTC.